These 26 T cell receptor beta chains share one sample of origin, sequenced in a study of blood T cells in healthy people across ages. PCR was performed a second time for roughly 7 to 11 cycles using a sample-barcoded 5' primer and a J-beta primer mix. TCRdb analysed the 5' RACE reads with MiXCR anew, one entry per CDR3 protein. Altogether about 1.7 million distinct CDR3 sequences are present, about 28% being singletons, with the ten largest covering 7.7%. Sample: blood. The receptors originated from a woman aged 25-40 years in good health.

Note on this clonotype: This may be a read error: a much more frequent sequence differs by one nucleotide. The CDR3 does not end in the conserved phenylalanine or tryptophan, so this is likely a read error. The CDR3 coding sequence is TGCAGTGCTAGAGGGTCCCGGGACTTGCAGTTCCTC. It translates to CSARGSRDLQFL. The rearrangement links TRBV20-1 to TRBJ2-7, with a tentative D call TRBD2 (6 bases). The J call is doubtful: the DNA matches TRBJ2-1 better. The CDR3 length is 12 residues. Germline CDR1 and CDR2: DFQATT and SNEGSKA (reference sequence).

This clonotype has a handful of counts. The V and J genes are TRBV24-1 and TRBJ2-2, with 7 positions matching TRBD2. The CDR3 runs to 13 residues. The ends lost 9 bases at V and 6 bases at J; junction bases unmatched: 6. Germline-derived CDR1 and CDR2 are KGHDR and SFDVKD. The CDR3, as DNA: TGTGCCACCTTTGGACTAGAGGCCGGGGAGCTGTTTTTT. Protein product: CATFGLEAGELFF.

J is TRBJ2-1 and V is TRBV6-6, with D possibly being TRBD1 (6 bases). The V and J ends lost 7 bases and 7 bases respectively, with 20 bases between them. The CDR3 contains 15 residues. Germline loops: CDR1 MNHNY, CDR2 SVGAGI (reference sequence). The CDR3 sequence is CASTSQTGMANEQFF. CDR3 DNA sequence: TGTGCCAGCACCTCACAGACAGGAATGGCTAATGAGCAGTTCTTC.

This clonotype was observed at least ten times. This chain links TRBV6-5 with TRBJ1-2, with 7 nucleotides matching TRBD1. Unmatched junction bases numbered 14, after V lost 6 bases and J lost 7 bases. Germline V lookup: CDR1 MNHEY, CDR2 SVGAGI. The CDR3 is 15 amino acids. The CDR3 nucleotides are TGTGCCAGCAGATACAAGCCAGGGGGGGATGGTGGCTACACCTTC. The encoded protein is CASRYKPGGDGGYTF.

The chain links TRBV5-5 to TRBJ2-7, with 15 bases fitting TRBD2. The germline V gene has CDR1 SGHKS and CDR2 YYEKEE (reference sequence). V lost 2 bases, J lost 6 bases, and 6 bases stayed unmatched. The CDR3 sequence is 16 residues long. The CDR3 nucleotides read TGTGCCAGCAGCTTAGGACTAGCGGGAGGGCCTTTCGAGCAGTACTTC. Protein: CASSLGLAGGPFEQYF. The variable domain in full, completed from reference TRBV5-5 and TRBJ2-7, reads DAGVTQSPTHLIKTRGQQVTLRCSPISGHKSVSWYQQVLGQGPQFIFQYYEKEERGRGNFPDRFSARQFPNYSSELNVNALLLGDSALYLCASSLGLAGGPFEQYFGPGTRLTVT.

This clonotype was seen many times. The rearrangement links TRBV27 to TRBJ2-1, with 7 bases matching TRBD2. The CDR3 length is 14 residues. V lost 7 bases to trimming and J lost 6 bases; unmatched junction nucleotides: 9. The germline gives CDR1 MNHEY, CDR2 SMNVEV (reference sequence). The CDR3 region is CASIYGLEGNEQFF. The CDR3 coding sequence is TGTGCCAGCATTTATGGACTAGAAGGCAATGAGCAGTTCTTC.

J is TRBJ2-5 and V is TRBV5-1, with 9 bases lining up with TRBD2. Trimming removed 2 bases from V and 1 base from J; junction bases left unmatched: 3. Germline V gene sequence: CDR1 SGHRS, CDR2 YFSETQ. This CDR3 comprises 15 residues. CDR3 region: CASSFGSGGQETQYF. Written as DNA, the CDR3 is TGCGCCAGCAGCTTCGGTAGCGGGGGCCAAGAGACCCAGTACTTC.

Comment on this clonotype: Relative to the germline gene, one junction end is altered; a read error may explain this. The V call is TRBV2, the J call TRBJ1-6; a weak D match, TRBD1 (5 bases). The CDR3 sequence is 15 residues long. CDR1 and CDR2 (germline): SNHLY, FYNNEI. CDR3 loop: CTSSYIRGDNSPLHF. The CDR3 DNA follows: TGTACCAGCAGTTATATTCGGGGCGATAATTCACCCCTCCACTTT.

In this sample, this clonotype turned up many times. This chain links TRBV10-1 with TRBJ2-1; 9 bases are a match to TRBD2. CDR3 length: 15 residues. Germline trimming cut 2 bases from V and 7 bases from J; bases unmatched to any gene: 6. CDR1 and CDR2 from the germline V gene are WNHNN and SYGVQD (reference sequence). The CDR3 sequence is CASSETASGKNEQFF. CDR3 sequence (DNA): TGCGCCAGCAGTGAGACGGCTAGCGGGAAAAATGAGCAGTTCTTC.

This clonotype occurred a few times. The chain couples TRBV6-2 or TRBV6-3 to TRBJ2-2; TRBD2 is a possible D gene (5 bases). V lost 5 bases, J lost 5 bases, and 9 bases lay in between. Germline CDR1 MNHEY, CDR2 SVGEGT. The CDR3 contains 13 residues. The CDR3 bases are TGTGCCAGCAGTAAAGGCGGGACCGGGGAGCTGTTTTTT. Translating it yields CASSKGGTGELFF.

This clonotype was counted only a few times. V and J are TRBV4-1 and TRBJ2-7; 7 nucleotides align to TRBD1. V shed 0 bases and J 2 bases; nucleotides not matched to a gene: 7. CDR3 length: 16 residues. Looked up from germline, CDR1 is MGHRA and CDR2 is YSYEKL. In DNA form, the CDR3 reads TGCGCCAGCAGCCAAGAATTAGGACAGGAGCCCTACGAGCAGTACTTC. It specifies CASSQELGQEPYEQYF.

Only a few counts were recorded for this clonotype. The CDR3 coding sequence is TGTGCCAGCAGCTTATCTCCCACCACTAGTTACGAGCAGTTCTTC. Translating gives CASSLSPTTSYEQFF. This chain joins TRBV11-2 and TRBJ2-1, with a tentative D call TRBD2 (5 bases). The germline CDR1 and CDR2 sequences are SGHAT and FQNNGV. The CDR3 loop spans 15 amino acids. V gave up 2 bases and J gave up 10 bases, with 18 bases separating them.

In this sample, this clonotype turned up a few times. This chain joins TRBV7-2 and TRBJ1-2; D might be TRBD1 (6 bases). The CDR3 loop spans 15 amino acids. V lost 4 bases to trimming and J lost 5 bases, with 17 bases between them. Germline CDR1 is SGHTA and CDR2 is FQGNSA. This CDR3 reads CASSSSTGQRYGYTF. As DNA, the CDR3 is TGTGCCAGCAGCTCTTCGACAGGACAGCGATATGGCTACACCTTC.

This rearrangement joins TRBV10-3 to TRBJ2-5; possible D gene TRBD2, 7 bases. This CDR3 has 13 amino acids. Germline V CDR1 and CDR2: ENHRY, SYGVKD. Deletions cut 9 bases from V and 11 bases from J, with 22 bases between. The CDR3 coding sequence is TGTGCCATTATGGGGGGGCCCCACAATGAGCAGTACTTC. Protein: CAIMGGPHNEQYF.

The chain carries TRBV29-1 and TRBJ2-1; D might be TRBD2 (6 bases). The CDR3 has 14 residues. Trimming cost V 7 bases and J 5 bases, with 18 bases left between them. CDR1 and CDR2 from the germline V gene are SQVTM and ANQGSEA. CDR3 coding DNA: TGCAGCGCTGGAGCGGGTAGGGATAACAATGAGCAGTTCTTC. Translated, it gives CSAGAGRDNNEQFF.

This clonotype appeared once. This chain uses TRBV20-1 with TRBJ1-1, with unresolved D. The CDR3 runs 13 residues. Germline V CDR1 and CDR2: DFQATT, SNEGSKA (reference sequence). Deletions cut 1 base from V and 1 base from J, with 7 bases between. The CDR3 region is CSARGPANTEAFF. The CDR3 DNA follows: TGCAGTGCTAGAGGGCCGGCGAACACTGAAGCTTTCTTT.

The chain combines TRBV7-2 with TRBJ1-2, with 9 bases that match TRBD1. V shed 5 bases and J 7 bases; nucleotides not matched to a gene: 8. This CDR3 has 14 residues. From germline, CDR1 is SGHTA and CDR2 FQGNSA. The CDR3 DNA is TGTGCCAGCAGCGTTACAGGGGGCGCCTTTGGCTACACCTTC. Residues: CASSVTGGAFGYTF.

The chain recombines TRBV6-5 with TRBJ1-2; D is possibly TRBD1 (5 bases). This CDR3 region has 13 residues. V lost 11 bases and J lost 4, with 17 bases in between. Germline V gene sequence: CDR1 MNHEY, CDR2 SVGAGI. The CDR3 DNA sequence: TGTGCCTCCGGGACTAACTTAATCTATGGCTACACCTTC. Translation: CASGTNLIYGYTF.

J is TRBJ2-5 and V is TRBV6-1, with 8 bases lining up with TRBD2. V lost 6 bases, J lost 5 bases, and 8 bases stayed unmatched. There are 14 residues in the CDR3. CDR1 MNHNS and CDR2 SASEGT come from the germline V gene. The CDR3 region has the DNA TGTGCCAGCAGCGCCCGGGGGGGCGCTGAGACCCAGTACTTC. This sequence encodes CASSARGGAETQYF.

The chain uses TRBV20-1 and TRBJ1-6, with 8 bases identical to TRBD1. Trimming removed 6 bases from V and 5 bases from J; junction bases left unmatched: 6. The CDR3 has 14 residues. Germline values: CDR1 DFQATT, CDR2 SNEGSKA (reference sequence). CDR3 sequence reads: CSAYSDRDNSPLHF. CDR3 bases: TGCAGTGCATATTCGGACAGGGATAATTCACCCCTCCACTTT.

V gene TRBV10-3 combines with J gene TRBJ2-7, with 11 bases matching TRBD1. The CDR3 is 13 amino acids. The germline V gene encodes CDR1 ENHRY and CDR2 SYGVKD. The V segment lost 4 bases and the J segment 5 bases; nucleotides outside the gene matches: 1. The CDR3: CAISGGQGDEQYF. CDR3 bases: TGTGCCATCAGTGGGGGACAGGGGGACGAGCAGTACTTC.

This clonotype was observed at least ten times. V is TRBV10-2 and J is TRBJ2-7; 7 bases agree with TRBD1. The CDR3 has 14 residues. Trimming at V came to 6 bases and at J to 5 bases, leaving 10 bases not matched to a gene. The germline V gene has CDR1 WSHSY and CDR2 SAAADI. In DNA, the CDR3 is TGCGCCAGCAGGCAAATACAGGGGACCCACGAGCAGTACTTC. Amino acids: CASRQIQGTHEQYF.

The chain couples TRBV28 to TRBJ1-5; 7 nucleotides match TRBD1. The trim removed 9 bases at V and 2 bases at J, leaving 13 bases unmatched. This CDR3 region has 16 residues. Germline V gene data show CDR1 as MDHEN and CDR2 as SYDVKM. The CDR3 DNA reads TGTGCCAGTTCTAGACAGGGTACCGGGGGCAATCAGCCCCAGCATTTT. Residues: CASSRQGTGGNQPQHF. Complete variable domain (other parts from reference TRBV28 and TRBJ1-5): DVKVTQSSRYLVKRTGEKVFLECVQDMDHENMFWYRQDPGLGLRLIYFSYDVKMKEKGDIPEGYSVSREKKERFSLILESASTNQTSMYLCASSRQGTGGNQPQHFGDGTRLSIL.

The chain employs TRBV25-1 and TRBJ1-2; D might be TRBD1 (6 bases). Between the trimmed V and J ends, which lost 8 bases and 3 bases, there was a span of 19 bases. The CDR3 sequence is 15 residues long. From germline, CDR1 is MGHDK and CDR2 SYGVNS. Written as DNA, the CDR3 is TGTGCCAGCGCGAAAGAACCAGGGGAGTACTATGGCTACACCTTC. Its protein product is CASAKEPGEYYGYTF.

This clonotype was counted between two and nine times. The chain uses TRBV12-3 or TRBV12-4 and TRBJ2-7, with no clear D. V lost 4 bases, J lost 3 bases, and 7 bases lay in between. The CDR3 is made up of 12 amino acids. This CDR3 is CASSWHRYEQYF. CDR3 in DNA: TGTGCCAGCAGTTGGCACCGCTACGAGCAGTACTTC.

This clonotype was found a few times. CDR3 nucleotide sequence: TGTGCCATCAGTGAGGGACAGGGGGAAACCTACGAGCAGTACTTC. This translates into CAISEGQGETYEQYF. The V and J genes are TRBV10-3 and TRBJ2-7; TRBD1 matches 10 bases. V was clipped by 2 bases and J by 2 bases; unmatched bases: 3. This CDR3 region has 15 residues. CDR1 and CDR2 from the germline V gene are ENHRY and SYGVKD.